The rows below give T cell receptor beta chains drawn from one sample of a study of CD8+ T cells in alopecia areata. This table comes from immunoSEQ multiplex PCR, and its TCRdb copy is limited to in-frame clones, with some not included. The data hold some 20,000 clones, with more than 50% observed a single time. The sequences come from skin, collected at week 0. All receptors come from a human donor with alopecia areata. Each CDR3 is given with its conserved first and last residue. D genes are given only for firm matches. The size field is filled for only some rows; it gives once, few, many or a size class.

>TRBJ2-3|TRBV7-2|.|.
CASSLGGTNSDTQYF
TGTGCCAGCAGCCTTGGGGGAACTAATTCAGATACGCAGTATTTT
>TRBJ1-2|TRBV7-9|.|.
CASSYTGPDYGYTF
TGTGCCAGCAGCTACACCGGGCCGGACTATGGCTACACCTTC
>TRBJ2-7|TRBV4-3|.|TRBD1
CASSPVQGEVEQYF
TGCGCCAGCAGCCCCGTACAGGGGGAGGTCGAGCAGTACTTC
>TRBJ1-2|TRBV19|.|.
CASSIVFVKRPRDYGYTF
TGTGCCAGTAGTATAGTTTTCGTAAAGCGCCCGAGGGACTATGGCTACACCTTC
>TRBJ1-1|TRBV7-9|few|.
CASSLGSTEAFF
TGTGCCAGCAGCTTAGGGTCGACTGAAGCTTTCTTT
>TRBJ1-2|TRBV7-2|.|.
CASSLGFYGYTF
TGTGCCAGCAGCTTAGGATTCTATGGCTACACCTTC
>TRBJ1-1|TRBV6-1|.|TRBD1
CASSEAGGYTEAFF
TGTGCCAGCAGTGAGGCAGGGGGCTACACTGAAGCTTTCTTT
>TRBJ1-2|TRBV30|.|.
CAWSVGQPYSGYTF
TGTGCCTGGAGTGTGGGACAACCCTACTCTGGCTACACCTTC
>TRBJ2-3|TRBV11-2|.|.
CASSPGTDTQYF
TGTGCCAGCTCACCGGGCACAGATACGCAGTATTTT
>TRBJ2-1|TRBV9|few|TRBD2
CASSVASGAFSYNEQFF
TGTGCCAGCAGCGTAGCTAGCGGGGCTTTCTCCTACAATGAGCAGTTCTTC
>TRBJ1-4|TRBV13|few|.
CASSLAASATNEKLFF
TGTGCCAGCAGCCTAGCCGCTTCCGCGACTAATGAAAAACTGTTTTTT
>TRBJ2-5|TRBV19|.|.
CASSMGGRETQYF
TGTGCCAGTAGTATGGGGGGGCGGGAGACCCAGTACTTC
>TRBJ2-3|TRBV10-3|.|TRBD1
CAISSGTGFTDTQYF
TGTGCCATCAGTTCCGGGACAGGTTTCACAGATACGCAGTATTTT
>TRBJ1-2|TRBV7-2|once|TRBD1
CASSLAYRGQGYGYTF
TGTGCCAGCAGCTTAGCCTACAGGGGGCAGGGCTATGGCTACACCTTC
>TRBJ1-2|TRBV19|.|.
CASSEQWGSYGYTF
TGTGCCAGTAGTGAGCAGTGGGGATCCTATGGCTACACCTTC
>TRBJ2-4|TRBV7-2|.|TRBD2
CASSLQLAGVKNIQYF
TGTGCCAGCAGCCTACAACTAGCGGGGGTCAAAAACATTCAGTACTTC
>TRBJ2-2|TRBV2|.|.
CASTHTGGAGTGELFF
TGTGCCAGCACTCATACCGGAGGGGCGGGCACCGGGGAGCTGTTTTTT
>TRBJ2-6|TRBV27|once|TRBD1
CASSRLQGFAFSLSGANVLTF
TGTGCCAGCAGTCGACTACAGGGGTTTGCCTTCTCTCTCTCTGGGGCCAACGTCCTGACTTTC
>TRBJ2-4|TRBV7-8|.|.
CASSSSGPGNIQYF
TGTGCCAGCAGCTCGTCGGGGCCGGGAAACATTCAGTACTTC
>TRBJ1-1|TRBV2|.|.
CASKPGRVGTEAFF
TGTGCCAGCAAGCCAGGGCGGGTAGGCACTGAAGCTTTCTTT
>TRBJ1-5|TRBV5-6|.|.
CASSLRNSNQPQHF
TGTGCCAGCAGCCTCAGAAATAGCAATCAGCCCCAGCATTTT
>TRBJ2-1|TRBV7-2|few|TRBD1
CASSLGTAYNEQFF
TGTGCCAGCAGCTTGGGGACAGCTTACAATGAGCAGTTCTTC